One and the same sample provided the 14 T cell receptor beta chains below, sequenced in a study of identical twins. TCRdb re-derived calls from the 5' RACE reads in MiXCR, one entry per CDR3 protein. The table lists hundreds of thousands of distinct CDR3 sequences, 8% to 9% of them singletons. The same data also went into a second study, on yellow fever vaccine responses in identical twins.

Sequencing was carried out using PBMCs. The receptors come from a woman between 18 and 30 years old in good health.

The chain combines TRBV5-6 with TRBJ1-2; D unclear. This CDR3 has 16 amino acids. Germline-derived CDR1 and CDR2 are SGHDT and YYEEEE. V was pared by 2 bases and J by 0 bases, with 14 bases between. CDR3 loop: CASSFLESASNYGYTF. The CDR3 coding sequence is TGTGCCAGCAGCTTTCTGGAGTCAGCCTCTAACTATGGCTACACCTTC.

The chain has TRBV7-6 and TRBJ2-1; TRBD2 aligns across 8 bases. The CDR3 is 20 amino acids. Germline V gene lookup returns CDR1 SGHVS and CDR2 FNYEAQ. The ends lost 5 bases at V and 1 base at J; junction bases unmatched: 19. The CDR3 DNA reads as TGTGCCAGCAGCCGTGGTGTAGCGGGACGGGGGCAGGGTTCCTACAATGAGCAGTTCTTC. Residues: CASSRGVAGRGQGSYNEQFF.

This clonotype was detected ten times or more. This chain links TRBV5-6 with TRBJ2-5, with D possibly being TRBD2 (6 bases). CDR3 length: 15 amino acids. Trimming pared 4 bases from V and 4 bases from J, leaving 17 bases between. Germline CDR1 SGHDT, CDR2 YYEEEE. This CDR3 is CASSLLGGAVETQYF. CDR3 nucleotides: TGTGCCAGCAGCCTGCTAGGAGGGGCAGTAGAGACCCAGTACTTC.

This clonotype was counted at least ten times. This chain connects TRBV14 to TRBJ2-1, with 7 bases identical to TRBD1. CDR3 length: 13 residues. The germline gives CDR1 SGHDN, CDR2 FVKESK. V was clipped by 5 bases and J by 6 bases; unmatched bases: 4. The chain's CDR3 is CASSLGQPNEQFF. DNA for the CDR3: TGTGCCAGCAGCTTGGGACAGCCCAATGAGCAGTTCTTC. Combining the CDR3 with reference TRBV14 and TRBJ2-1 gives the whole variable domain EAGVTQFPSHSVIEKGQTVTLRCDPISGHDNLYWYRRVMGKEIKFLLHFVKESKQDESGMPNNRFLAERTGGTYSTLKVQPAELEDSGVYFCASSLGQPNEQFFGPGTRLTVL.

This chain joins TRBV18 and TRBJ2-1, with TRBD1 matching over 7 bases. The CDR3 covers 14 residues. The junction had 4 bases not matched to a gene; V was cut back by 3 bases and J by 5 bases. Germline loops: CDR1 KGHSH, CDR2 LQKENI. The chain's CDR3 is CASSPWDSDNEQFF. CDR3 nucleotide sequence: TGTGCCAGCTCACCCTGGGACAGCGACAATGAGCAGTTCTTC.

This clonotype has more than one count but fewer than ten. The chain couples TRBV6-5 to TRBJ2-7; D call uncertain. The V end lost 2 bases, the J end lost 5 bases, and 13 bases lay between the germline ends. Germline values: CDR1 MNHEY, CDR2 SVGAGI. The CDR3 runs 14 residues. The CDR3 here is CASSYASIRDEQYF. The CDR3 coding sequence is TGTGCCAGCAGTTACGCTAGTATCCGCGACGAGCAGTACTTC.

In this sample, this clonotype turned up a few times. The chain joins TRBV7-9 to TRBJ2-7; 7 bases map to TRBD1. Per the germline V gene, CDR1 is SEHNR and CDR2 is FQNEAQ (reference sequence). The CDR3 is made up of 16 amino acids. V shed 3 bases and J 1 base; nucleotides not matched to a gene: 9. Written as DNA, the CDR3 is TGTGCCAGCAGCTTGGGACAGTTCGAGGAATCCTACGAGCAGTACTTC. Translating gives CASSLGQFEESYEQYF. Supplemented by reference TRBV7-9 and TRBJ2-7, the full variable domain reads DTGVSQNPRHKITKRGQNVTFRCDPISEHNRLYWYRQTLGQGPEFLTYFQNEAQLEKSRLLSDRFSAERPKGSFSTLEIQRTEQGDSAMYLCASSLGQFEESYEQYFGPGTRLTVT.

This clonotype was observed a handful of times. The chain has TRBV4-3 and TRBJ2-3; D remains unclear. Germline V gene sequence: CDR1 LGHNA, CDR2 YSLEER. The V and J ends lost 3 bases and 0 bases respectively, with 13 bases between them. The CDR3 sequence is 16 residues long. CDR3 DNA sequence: TGCGCCAGCAGCCAGGCTGGGCGGCTTAGCACAGATACGCAGTATTTT. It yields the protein CASSQAGRLSTDTQYF.

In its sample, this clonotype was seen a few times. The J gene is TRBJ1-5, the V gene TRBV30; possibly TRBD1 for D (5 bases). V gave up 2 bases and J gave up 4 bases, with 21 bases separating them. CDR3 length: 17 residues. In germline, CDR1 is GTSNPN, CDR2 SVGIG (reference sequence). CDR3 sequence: CAWSRNMMAGLNQPQHF. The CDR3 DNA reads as TGTGCCTGGAGTCGGAATATGATGGCAGGGCTAAATCAGCCCCAGCATTTT. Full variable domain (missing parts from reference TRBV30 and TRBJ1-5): SQTIHQWPATLVQPVGSPLSLECTVEGTSNPNLYWYRQAAGRGLQLLFYSVGIGQISSEVPQNLSASRPQDRQFILSSKKLLLSDSGFYLCAWSRNMMAGLNQPQHFGDGTRLSIL.

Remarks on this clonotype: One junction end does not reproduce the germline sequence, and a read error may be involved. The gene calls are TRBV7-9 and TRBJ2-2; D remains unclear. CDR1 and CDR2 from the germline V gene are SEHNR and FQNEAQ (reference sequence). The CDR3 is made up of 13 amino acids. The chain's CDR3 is CVSSPVAAGELFF. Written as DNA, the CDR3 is TGTGTCAGCAGCCCCGTGGCGGCCGGGGAGCTGTTTTTT. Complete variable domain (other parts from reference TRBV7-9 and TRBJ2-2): DTGVSQNPRHKITKRGQNVTFRCDPISEHNRLYWYRQTLGQGPEFLTYFQNEAQLEKSRLLSDRFSAERPKGSFSTLEIQRTEQGDSAMYLCVSSPVAAGELFFGEGSRLTVL.

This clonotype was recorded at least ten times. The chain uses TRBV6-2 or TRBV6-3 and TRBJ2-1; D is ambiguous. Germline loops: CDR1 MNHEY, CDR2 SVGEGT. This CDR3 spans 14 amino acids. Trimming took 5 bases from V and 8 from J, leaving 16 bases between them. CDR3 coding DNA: TGTGCCAGCAGTCAACCCGAAATATCATATGAGCAGTTCTTC. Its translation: CASSQPEISYEQFF.

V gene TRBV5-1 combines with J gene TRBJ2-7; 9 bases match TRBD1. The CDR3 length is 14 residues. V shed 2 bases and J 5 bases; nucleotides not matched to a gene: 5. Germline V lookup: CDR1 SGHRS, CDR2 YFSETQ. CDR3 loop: CASSFSGTGHEQYF. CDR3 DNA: TGCGCCAGCAGCTTCTCCGGGACAGGGCACGAGCAGTACTTC.

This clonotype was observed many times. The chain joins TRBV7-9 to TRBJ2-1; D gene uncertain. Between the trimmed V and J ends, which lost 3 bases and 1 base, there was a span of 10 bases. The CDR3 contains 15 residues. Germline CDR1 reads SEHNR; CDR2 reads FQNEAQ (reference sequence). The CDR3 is CASSLGTVSYNEQFF. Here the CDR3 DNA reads TGTGCCAGCAGCTTGGGAACCGTTTCCTACAATGAGCAGTTCTTC.

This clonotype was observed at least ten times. CDR3 DNA: TGTGCCAGCAGTCTAGATGGGACAGGTCCTGAAAAACTGTTTTTT. Translation gives CASSLDGTGPEKLFF. This chain links TRBV12-3 or TRBV12-4 with TRBJ1-4; TRBD1 matches at 8 bases. The CDR3 length is 15 residues. Trimming removed 5 bases from V and 7 bases from J; junction bases left unmatched: 9.